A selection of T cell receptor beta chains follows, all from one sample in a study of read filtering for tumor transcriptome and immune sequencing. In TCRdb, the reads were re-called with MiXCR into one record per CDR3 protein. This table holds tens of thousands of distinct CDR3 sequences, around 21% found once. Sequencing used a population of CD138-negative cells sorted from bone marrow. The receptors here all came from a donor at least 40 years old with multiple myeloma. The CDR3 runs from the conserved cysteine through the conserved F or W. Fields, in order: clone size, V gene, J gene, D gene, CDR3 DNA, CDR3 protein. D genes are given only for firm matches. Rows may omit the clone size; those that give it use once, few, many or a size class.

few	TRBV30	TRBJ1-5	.	TGTGCCTGGAGTGTTGCAGGGAAACAGCCCCAGCATTTT	CAWSVAGKQPQHF
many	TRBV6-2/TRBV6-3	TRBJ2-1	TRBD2	TGTGCCAGCAGTAGACTAGCACATGAGCAGTTCTTC	CASSRLAHEQFF
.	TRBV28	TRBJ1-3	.	TGTGCCAGCAGCCTTCCAAGGGCCCCCTCTGGAAACACCATATATTTT	CASSLPRAPSGNTIYF
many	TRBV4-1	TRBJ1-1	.	TGCGCCAGCAGCCAAGAGATAAGGACCGAAGCTTTCTTT	CASSQEIRTEAFF
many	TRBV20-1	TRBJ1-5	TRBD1	TGCAGTGCTTCCTCTCAGGGGGCGGGCAATCAGCCCCAGCATTTT	CSASSQGAGNQPQHF
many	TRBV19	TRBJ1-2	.	TGTGCCAGTAGTATGGGCGGATATGGCTATGGCTACACCTTC	CASSMGGYGYGYTF
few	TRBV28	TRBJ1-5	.	TGTGCCAGCAGTTCTTTGTGGGTTCAGCCCCAGCATTTT	CASSSLWVQPQHF
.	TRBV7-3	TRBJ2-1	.	TGTGCCAGCAGGATCGGAGGGAATTCCGATGAGCAGTTCTTC	CASRIGGNSDEQFF
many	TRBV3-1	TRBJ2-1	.	TGTGCCAGCAGCCAAGGTCTCAACAATGAGCAGTTCTTC	CASSQGLNNEQFF
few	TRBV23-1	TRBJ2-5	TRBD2	TGCGCCAGCACCCAAAGGCAACGGACTAGCGTGAGCGAGGAGACCCAGTACTTC	CASTQRQRTSVSEETQYF
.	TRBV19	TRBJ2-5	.	TGTGCCAGTAAGAGTGGTAGCGGCAATCAAGAGACCCAGTACTTC	CASKSGSGNQETQYF
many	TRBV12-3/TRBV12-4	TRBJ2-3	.	TGTGCCAGCAGTTTAATCGTAGGGACAGATACGCAGTATTTT	CASSLIVGTDTQYF
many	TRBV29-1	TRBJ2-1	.	TGCAGCGTTGCAAGCTCCTACAATGAGCAGTTCTTC	CSVASSYNEQFF
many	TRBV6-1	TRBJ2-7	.	TGTGCCAGCAGTGAATTGGTACGGAGCTCCTACGAGCAGTACTTC	CASSELVRSSYEQYF
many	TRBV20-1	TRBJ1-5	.	TGCAGTGCTCGTGGGCTAGAGAATCAGCCCCAGCATTTT	CSARGLENQPQHF
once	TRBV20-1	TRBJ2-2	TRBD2	TGCAGTGCTAGAGATACGACTAGCGGGAAGAACACCCGGGAGCTGTTTTTT	CSARDTTSGKNTRELFF
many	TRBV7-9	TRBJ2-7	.	TGTGCCAGCAGCTTGGGGGCCTCCGTTCGCGAGCAGTACTTC	CASSLGASVREQYF
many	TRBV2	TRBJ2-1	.	TGTGCCAGCAGTGAGGGGTCAGGGTGGGGTAATGAGCAGTTCTTC	CASSEGSGWGNEQFF
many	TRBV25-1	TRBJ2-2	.	TGTGCCAGCAGTGAATTTGGGCTCGGGGAGCTGTTTTTT	CASSEFGLGELFF
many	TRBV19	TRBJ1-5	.	TGTGCCAGTAGTCCCCCTCCTTATAGCAATCAGCCCCAGCATTTT	CASSPPPYSNQPQHF
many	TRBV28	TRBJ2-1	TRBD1	TGTGTCAGCTCTTCCGGACAGGACAATGAGCAGTTCTTC	CVSSSGQDNEQFF
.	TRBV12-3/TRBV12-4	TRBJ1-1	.	TGTGCCAGCAGCCGGGTAAGGAACACTGAAGCTTTCTTT	CASSRVRNTEAFF